This T cell receptor beta chain comes out of a study of cytomegalovirus exposure and HLA in healthy donors. This CDR3 spans 13 amino acids. V was cut by 6 bases and J by 4 bases, with 12 bases left in between. Per the germline V gene, CDR1 is ENHRY and CDR2 is SYGVKD. This clone showed up just once. As yet, its antigen is unknown. The repertoire was sequenced with immunoSEQ multiplex PCR; TCRdb's copy has only in-frame clones and lacks some. Among about 200,000 clones listed, 84% were seen once. The study, taken as a whole, reports: The majority of TCR sequences were rare, yet some public TCRs appeared in many donors. The investigators catalogued 164 TCR beta chains as cytomegalovirus-associated.

The sequenced sample consisted of PBMCs. V is TRBV10-3 and J is TRBJ1-2; D may be TRBD1 (6 bases). The TCR was taken from a woman in her 30s in good health and CMV-seropositive. The chain's CDR3 is CAIRSDRSYGYTF. For the CDR3, the DNA is TGTGCCATCAGATCGGACAGATCCTATGGCTACACCTTC.